This TCR beta chain was sequenced for a study of cytotoxic CD8 clonotypes in ibrutinib-treated CLL. Germline V gene lookup returns CDR1 SGHRS and CDR2 YFSETQ. The CDR3 loop spans 13 amino acids. The germline V and J ends were trimmed by 3 bases and 0 bases, with 4 bases remaining between them. Deep sequencing aimed at 1 in 200,000 to 1 in 1 million T cells' resolution. The method was immunoSEQ multiplex PCR; TCRdb's version includes in-frame clones alone and lacks a portion of them. Of some 130,000 clones in the sample, about three quarters were seen once. This sample comprised PBMCs, obtained after 24 months of ibrutinib treatment. The chain couples TRBV5-1 to TRBJ1-3, with unresolved D. The TCR was taken from a human donor with chronic lymphocytic leukemia. The CDR3 DNA is TGCGCCAGCAGCTCCGACTCTGGAAACACCATATATTTT. Its translation is CASSSDSGNTIYF.